What follows are 26 T cell receptor beta chains derived from one specimen sequenced in a study of shared clonotypes between healthy human individuals. The repertoire was sequenced with immunoSEQ multiplex PCR; TCRdb's copy has only in-frame clones and lacks some. This repertoire shows 2 million to 2.5 million clones, about nine tenths found once; its top ten account for around 0.38%. Sequencing was done on a sample of naive CD4+ T cells from PBMCs. The subset is: CD45RA+ positively selected. Every receptor here comes from a young man in good health. Some clones in this sample may be carry-over from other donors' samples.

The chain is built from TRBV14 and TRBJ2-7; D is perhaps TRBD1 or TRBD2 (5 bases each). The germline V and J ends were trimmed by 4 bases and 2 bases, with 15 bases remaining between them. Germline V lookup: CDR1 SGHDN, CDR2 FVKESK. The CDR3 sequence is 15 residues long. The CDR3 DNA reads TGTGCCAGCAGCCCCTTAGGGGACCATACCTACGAGCAGTACTTC. Translated, it gives CASSPLGDHTYEQYF.

The chain recombines TRBV11-2 with TRBJ2-3; D is ambiguous. The CDR3 sequence is 13 residues long. Germline CDR1 reads SGHAT; CDR2 reads FQNNGV. V dropped 5 bases and J dropped 2 bases, with 8 bases sitting between them. CDR3: CASSPYTTDTQYF. As DNA, the CDR3 is TGTGCCAGCAGCCCATATACCACAGATACGCAGTATTTT.

This clone has just a few counts. This sample also contains other DNA sequences that code for the same CDR3. The chain uses TRBV2 and TRBJ1-5; 8 bases are a match to TRBD1. With 6 bases clipped from V and 3 bases from J, the junction kept 1 base outside the gene matches. Germline assignment: CDR1 SNHLY and CDR2 FYNNEI. This CDR3 has 13 residues. In nucleotides, the CDR3 is TGTGCCAGCAGGGGACAGGCCAATCAGCCCCAGCATTTT. Protein: CASRGQANQPQHF.

J is TRBJ2-7 and V is TRBV18; TRBD2 agrees at 11 bases. V gave up 3 bases and J gave up 0 bases; unmatched junction bases: 10. The CDR3 has 18 residues. Germline CDR1 and CDR2: KGHSH and LQKENI. CDR3 nucleotides: TGTGCCAGCTCACCGGCACTAGCGGGAGCTGGGGGCTCCTACGAGCAGTACTTC. It specifies CASSPALAGAGGSYEQYF.

The CDR3, as DNA: TGCAGCGTTGAAGAGCCCGGCCAGACCCAGTACTTC. The encoded protein is CSVEEPGQTQYF. This chain connects TRBV29-1 to TRBJ2-5; unclear D gene. Germline V CDR1 and CDR2: SQVTM, ANQGSEA. This CDR3 has 12 residues. Trimming left V 0 bases short and J 6 bases short, with 8 bases between.

This chain uses TRBV30 with TRBJ2-1; D possibly uses TRBD1 or TRBD2 (5 bases each). The CDR3 has 13 amino acids. Trimming left V 2 bases short and J 9 bases short, with 14 bases between. The V gene's germline CDR1 is GTSNPN and CDR2 SVGIG (reference sequence). This CDR3 reads CAWSRTPQGEQFF. In DNA form, the CDR3 reads TGTGCCTGGAGTCGGACTCCCCAGGGTGAGCAGTTCTTC. Full variable domain (missing parts from reference TRBV30 and TRBJ2-1): SQTIHQWPATLVQPVGSPLSLECTVEGTSNPNLYWYRQAAGRGLQLLFYSVGIGQISSEVPQNLSASRPQDRQFILSSKKLLLSDSGFYLCAWSRTPQGEQFFGPGTRLTVL.

The chain is built from TRBV19 and TRBJ2-5; 9 bases line up with TRBD1. Trimming at V came to 8 bases and at J to 2 bases, leaving 15 bases not matched to a gene. Germline V gene sequence: CDR1 LNHDA, CDR2 SQIVND (reference sequence). CDR3 length: 17 residues. In nucleotides, the CDR3 is TGTGCCAGTTGTCTCAGAGTGGGGGACAGGGCACAAGAGACCCAGTACTTC. It yields the protein CASCLRVGDRAQETQYF.

V gene TRBV5-1 combines with J gene TRBJ2-1; 8 bases agree with TRBD1. This CDR3 has 16 residues. V dropped 4 bases and J dropped 6; count of bases not matched to a gene: 12. Germline V gene lookup returns CDR1 SGHRS and CDR2 YFSETQ. CDR3 residues: CASSGTGTGLFNEQFF. The CDR3 nucleotides are TGCGCCAGCAGCGGGACCGGGACAGGACTCTTCAATGAGCAGTTCTTC. Full variable domain (outside the CDR3, taken from reference TRBV5-1 and TRBJ2-1): KAGVTQTPRYLIKTRGQQVTLSCSPISGHRSVSWYQQTPGQGLQFLFEYFSETQRNKGNFPGRFSGRQFSNSRSEMNVSTLELGDSALYLCASSGTGTGLFNEQFFGPGTRLTVL.

This chain connects TRBV6-1 to TRBJ1-1; D is unclear. Trimming took 2 bases from V and 1 from J, leaving 11 bases between them. The CDR3 sequence is 15 residues long. Germline V gene data show CDR1 as MNHNS and CDR2 as SASEGT. CDR3 protein: CASSEMAHTNTEAFF. CDR3 nucleotide sequence: TGTGCCAGCAGTGAAATGGCGCATACGAACACTGAAGCTTTCTTT.

The chain links TRBV6-5 to TRBJ2-6; D may be TRBD1 (6 bases). Germline CDR1 MNHEY, CDR2 SVGAGI. The CDR3 has 16 amino acids. Deletions cut 0 bases from V and 4 bases from J, with 10 bases between. The CDR3 region has the DNA TGTGCCAGCAGTTACTCTTTGGGGGCCGGGGCCAACGTCCTGACTTTC. This translates into CASSYSLGAGANVLTF.

V and J are TRBV2 and TRBJ2-5; 8 bases line up with TRBD2. J lost 1 base, V lost 7 bases, and 5 bases had no gene match. In germline, CDR1 is SNHLY, CDR2 FYNNEI. This CDR3 region has 14 residues. CDR3 protein: CASTLGTSQETQYF. The DNA of the CDR3 is TGTGCCAGCACCCTTGGGACTAGCCAAGAGACCCAGTACTTC.

The chain recombines TRBV6-5 with TRBJ1-2; tentative D call: TRBD1 (6 bases). Germline values: CDR1 MNHEY, CDR2 SVGAGI. The CDR3 sequence is 12 residues long. Trimming stripped 7 bases from V and 7 bases from J, with 13 bases between. CDR3 region: CASKVQGSGYTF. CDR3 bases: TGTGCCAGCAAGGTTCAGGGGTCTGGCTACACCTTC.

The V gene is TRBV18, the J gene TRBJ2-3, with D perhaps being TRBD1 or TRBD2 (6 bases each). Germline CDR1 is KGHSH and CDR2 is LQKENI. The V and J ends lost 3 bases and 4 bases respectively, with 23 bases between them. This CDR3 has 18 amino acids. The CDR3 sequence is CASSPTRGVGSGADTQYF. The DNA of the CDR3 is TGTGCCAGCTCACCGACCAGGGGTGTCGGGAGTGGGGCAGATACGCAGTATTTT.

This chain links TRBV5-1 with TRBJ2-1; 13 bases match TRBD2. Trimming cost V 2 bases and J 10 bases; bases outside gene matches: 12. The CDR3 runs to 17 residues. CDR1 and CDR2 (germline): SGHRS, YFSETQ. In DNA form, the CDR3 reads TGCGCCAGCAGCTTTGGACTAGCGGGAGACTATCTAATGGAGCAGTTCTTC. As protein: CASSFGLAGDYLMEQFF. The whole variable domain, filled in from reference TRBV5-1 and TRBJ2-1, reads KAGVTQTPRYLIKTRGQQVTLSCSPISGHRSVSWYQQTPGQGLQFLFEYFSETQRNKGNFPGRFSGRQFSNSRSEMNVSTLELGDSALYLCASSFGLAGDYLMEQFFGPGTRLTVL.

This chain uses TRBV29-1 with TRBJ2-5, with 8 bases identical to TRBD2. Germline CDR1 is SQVTM and CDR2 is ANQGSEA. Unmatched junction bases numbered 5, after V lost 3 bases and J lost 2 bases. This CDR3 spans 14 amino acids. This chain's CDR3 is CSVDLERGQETQYF. The CDR3 nucleotides read TGCAGCGTTGATTTAGAGCGGGGGCAAGAGACCCAGTACTTC.

As to this clone: Likely a read error: the CDR3 ends without its conserved phenylalanine or tryptophan. This chain joins TRBV28 and TRBJ1-1, with 9 bases that match TRBD1. The CDR3 contains 13 residues. CDR1 and CDR2 from the germline V gene are MDHEN and SYDVKM. J was trimmed by 7 bases and V by 5 bases; bases with no gene match: 5. The CDR3 region is CASSLGQGSEAFS. The CDR3, as DNA: TGTGCCAGCAGTCTAGGACAGGGGAGTGAAGCTTTCTCC.

The chain uses TRBV6-6 and TRBJ1-2; TRBD1 agrees at 7 bases. Germline V CDR1 and CDR2: MNHNY, SVGAGI (reference sequence). The CDR3 spans 16 residues. The trim removed 5 bases at V and 8 bases at J, leaving 17 bases unmatched. CDR3 nucleotide sequence: TGTGCCAGCAGTCCCGATGGACAGGCCCCACTAGGAGGCTACACCTTC. This gives the protein CASSPDGQAPLGGYTF.

The CDR3 DNA sequence: TGCAGCGGGGCATGGACCAACACCGGGGAGCTGTTTTTT. It is translated as CSGAWTNTGELFF. The chain recombines TRBV29-1 with TRBJ2-2; no clear D gene. The V end lost 7 bases, the J end lost 2 bases, and 11 bases lay between the germline ends. CDR1 and CDR2 (germline): SQVTM, ANQGSEA. This CDR3 contains 13 residues.

The chain employs TRBV9 and TRBJ1-2; D possibly corresponds to TRBD1 (6 bases). The ends were cut back, 3 bases at V and 1 base at J, with 10 bases in the middle. The germline V gene encodes CDR1 SGDLS and CDR2 YYNGEE. The CDR3 has 14 residues. CDR3 sequence (DNA): TGTGCCAGCAGCGCCCAGGGGATTAACTATGGCTACACCTTC. Protein sequence: CASSAQGINYGYTF. Supplemented by reference TRBV9 and TRBJ1-2, the full variable domain reads DSGVTQTPKHLITATGQRVTLRCSPRSGDLSVYWYQQSLDQGLQFLIQYYNGEERAKGNILERFSAQQFPDLHSELNLSSLELGDSALYFCASSAQGINYGYTFGSGTRLTVV.

The chain uses TRBV28 and TRBJ1-2, with TRBD1 matching 9 bases. V gave up 5 bases and J gave up 3 bases; unmatched junction bases: 7. The CDR3 is made up of 15 amino acids. In germline, CDR1 is MDHEN, CDR2 SYDVKM. The CDR3 reads CASSPRTGVDYGYTF. The CDR3 DNA reads as TGTGCCAGCAGTCCGCGGACAGGGGTAGACTATGGCTACACCTTC.

This clone was observed a few times. This sample includes further DNA sequences coding for the same CDR3. The chain combines TRBV28 with TRBJ1-5; D call uncertain. Trimming removed 2 bases from V and 2 bases from J, with 7 bases in between. Germline V CDR1 and CDR2: MDHEN, SYDVKM. The CDR3 is 14 amino acids. The DNA of the CDR3 is TGTGCCAGCAGTTTAGGCGGGGGCAATCAGCCCCAGCATTTT. Encoded protein: CASSLGGGNQPQHF.

The genes are TRBV21-1 and TRBJ1-3; the DNA was not used to check the table's D call, TRBD1. TRBV21-1 corresponds to a pseudogene. The length of the CDR3 is 14 residues. DNA of the CDR3: TGTGCCAGCAGCCCGGGACAGGGGGCATCTCCCATATATTTT. Translating gives CASSPGQGASPIYF.

V is TRBV7-7 and J is TRBJ2-7, with D unresolved. The CDR3 loop spans 15 amino acids. Trimming removed 5 bases from V and 2 bases from J, with 16 bases in between. Germline V CDR1 and CDR2: SSHAT, FNYEAQ (reference sequence). In DNA, the CDR3 is TGTGCCAGCAGCGTTCGACCCCGGGCCGCCTACGAGCAGTACTTC. It encodes CASSVRPRAAYEQYF.

The chain couples TRBV6-1 to TRBJ2-4, with D perhaps being TRBD1 or TRBD2 (5 bases each). The germline gives CDR1 MNHNS, CDR2 SASEGT. V lost 4 bases, J lost 2 bases, and 9 bases lay in between. The CDR3 is 14 residues long. The CDR3 region has the DNA TGTGCCAGCAGTGGGTGGGACCCCAAAAACATTCAGTACTTC. Residues: CASSGWDPKNIQYF.

Concerning this clone itself: Other DNA sequences in the sample encode the same CDR3. V gene TRBV28 combines with J gene TRBJ1-2, with a weak D call TRBD1 (5 bases). Trimming removed 5 bases at V and 4 bases at J, with 8 bases between. This CDR3 has 12 residues. CDR1 is MDHEN and CDR2 is SYDVKM in the germline V gene. CDR3 DNA: TGTGCCAGCAGTGCTGACAGCTATGGCTACACCTTC. Its protein is CASSADSYGYTF.

The J gene is TRBJ2-7, the V gene TRBV25-1; D call uncertain. Germline lookup yields CDR1 MGHDK and CDR2 SYGVNS. Trimming removed 6 bases from V and 2 bases from J, with 8 bases in between. The CDR3 runs to 12 residues. The CDR3 protein is CASRRDTYEQYF. The CDR3 DNA reads as TGTGCCAGCAGACGCGATACCTACGAGCAGTACTTC.